The 22 T cell receptor beta chains given below trace back to one sample, sequenced in a study of T cells in localized non-small cell lung cancer. Measured with immunoSEQ multiplex PCR; TCRdb has only the in-frame clones, and not every one. The table includes 41,000 or so clones, 85% to 90% detected once. Sample: peripheral blood, taken before any cancer treatment. Receptor source: a female donor older than 55 with stage I squamous cell lung carcinoma.

This rearrangement joins TRBV15 to TRBJ2-1; 8 nucleotides agree with TRBD2. V dropped 3 bases and J dropped 4; count of bases not matched to a gene: 8. The CDR3 spans 16 residues. Per the germline V gene, CDR1 is LNHNV and CDR2 is YYDKDF (reference sequence). CDR3 nucleotides: TGTGCCACCAGCAGGGAAAGCGGGAGAGCATACAATGAGCAGTTCTTC. It specifies CATSRESGRAYNEQFF. Using reference TRBV15 and TRBJ2-1 for the parts outside the CDR3, the full variable domain is DAMVIQNPRYQVTQFGKPVTLSCSQTLNHNVMYWYQQKSSQAPKLLFHYYDKDFNNEADTPDNFQSRRPNTSFCFLDIRSPGLGDTAMYLCATSRESGRAYNEQFFGPGTRLTVL.

The chain couples TRBV2 to TRBJ2-7; 11 bases agree with TRBD2. The V gene's germline CDR1 is SNHLY and CDR2 FYNNEI. V shed 1 base, J shed 4 bases, and the junction held 6 bases outside the gene matches. The CDR3 extends over 16 amino acids. The chain's CDR3 is CASSEGRLAGQYEQYF. The CDR3 region has the DNA TGTGCCAGCAGTGAAGGGCGACTAGCGGGACAGTACGAGCAGTACTTC. Using reference TRBV2 and TRBJ2-7 for the parts outside the CDR3, the full variable domain is EPEVTQTPSHQVTQMGQEVILRCVPISNHLYFYWYRQILGQKVEFLVSFYNNEISEKSEIFDDQFSVERPDGSNFTLKIRSTKLEDSAMYFCASSEGRLAGQYEQYFGPGTRLTVT.

Note on this clone: The sample contains more than one DNA sequence encoding this CDR3. This chain links TRBV18 with TRBJ2-5; 7 bases map to TRBD2. The CDR3 runs to 13 residues. In germline, CDR1 is KGHSH, CDR2 LQKENI. V dropped 6 bases and J dropped 2; count of bases not matched to a gene: 3. The CDR3 DNA reads TGTGCCAGCTCGCCGGGACTACAAGAGACCCAGTACTTC. Its translation: CASSPGLQETQYF.

This clone was found a few times. V and J are TRBV4-1 and TRBJ2-4, with 10 bases aligning to TRBD2. This CDR3 spans 19 amino acids. The germline gives CDR1 MGHRA, CDR2 YSYEKL. After removal of 2 bases from V and 5 bases from J, the junction contained 15 bases not matched to a gene. CDR3 protein: CASSQIQPRLAGEENIQYF. CDR3 in DNA: TGCGCCAGCAGCCAAATCCAACCCCGGCTAGCGGGAGAGGAAAACATTCAGTACTTC.

The rearrangement uses TRBV11-2 and TRBJ2-7, with 9 nucleotides matching TRBD2. CDR3 length equals 15 residues. CDR1 is SGHAT, CDR2 FQNNGV, per germline. With 1 base clipped from V and 5 bases from J, the junction kept 6 bases outside the gene matches. The CDR3, as DNA: TGTGCCAGCAGCTTAGTCGGCGGGAGGGCCCACGAGCAGTACTTC. It specifies CASSLVGGRAHEQYF.

The chain joins TRBV19 to TRBJ2-7; D unresolved. V dropped 10 bases and J dropped 6 bases, with 13 bases sitting between them. The CDR3 is made up of 11 amino acids. CDR1 and CDR2 from the germline V gene are LNHDA and SQIVND (reference sequence). The CDR3 coding sequence is TGTGCCACCAAGGAGAGGTTCGAGCAGTACTTC. This translates into CATKERFEQYF.

The chain joins TRBV4-3 to TRBJ2-7, with 7 bases aligning to TRBD2. The CDR3 has 14 residues. Per germline, CDR1 LGHNA and CDR2 YSLEER. With V trimmed by 4 bases and J by 2 bases, 5 bases remained unmatched. CDR3 DNA sequence: TGCGCCAGCAGCCTCCAGCGGGGCACCTACGAGCAGTACTTC. It is translated as CASSLQRGTYEQYF.

This chain joins TRBV7-9 and TRBJ1-2; D not certain. The germline gives CDR1 SEHNR, CDR2 FQNEAQ (reference sequence). Trimming cost V 3 bases and J 5 bases, with 10 bases left between them. The CDR3 has 13 amino acids. This CDR3 is CASSFRGGYGYTF. CDR3 sequence (DNA): TGTGCCAGCAGCTTTCGAGGTGGATATGGCTACACCTTC.

This rearrangement joins TRBV5-4 to TRBJ2-1; 11 bases agree with TRBD2. This CDR3 region has 15 residues. Germline assignment: CDR1 SGHNT and CDR2 YYREEE (reference sequence). Trimming removed 1 base from V and 7 bases from J; junction bases left unmatched: 4. Here the CDR3 DNA reads TGTGCCAGCAGCTTGACTAGCGGGAGAGTGAATGAGCAGTTCTTC. Translated, it gives CASSLTSGRVNEQFF.

The chain has TRBV11-2 and TRBJ2-6; TRBD1 agrees at 7 bases. Trimming cost V 4 bases and J 0 bases; bases outside gene matches: 9. The CDR3 has 18 amino acids. In germline, CDR1 is SGHAT, CDR2 FQNNGV. CDR3 sequence (DNA): TGTGCCAGCAGCTGGGCCGGGACAGTTAACTCTGGGGCCAACGTCCTGACTTTC. This sequence encodes CASSWAGTVNSGANVLTF. Supplemented by reference TRBV11-2 and TRBJ2-6, the full variable domain reads EAGVAQSPRYKIIEKRQSVAFWCNPISGHATLYWYQQILGQGPKLLIQFQNNGVVDDSQLPKDRFSAERLKGVDSTLKIQPAKLEDSAVYLCASSWAGTVNSGANVLTFGAGSRLTVL.

The chain joins TRBV7-9 to TRBJ2-1; possible D gene TRBD2, 7 bases. Trimming pared 3 bases from V and 6 bases from J, leaving 12 bases between. This CDR3 is built from 14 residues. Germline loops: CDR1 SEHNR, CDR2 FQNEAQ (reference sequence). The CDR3 nucleotides are TGTGCCAGCAGCTTTGAGGGGGGGATCAATGAGCAGTTCTTC. Its translation is CASSFEGGINEQFF. The entire variable domain, with the rest obtained from reference TRBV7-9 and TRBJ2-1, is as follows: DTGVSQNPRHKITKRGQNVTFRCDPISEHNRLYWYRQTLGQGPEFLTYFQNEAQLEKSRLLSDRFSAERPKGSFSTLEIQRTEQGDSAMYLCASSFEGGINEQFFGPGTRLTVL.

The chain joins TRBV6-5 to TRBJ1-2; D might be TRBD1 (5 bases). The CDR3 length is 14 residues. Trimming stripped 2 bases from V and 4 bases from J, with 11 bases between. CDR1 and CDR2 (germline): MNHEY, SVGAGI. CDR3 protein: CASSYGGGIYGYTF. CDR3 DNA sequence: TGTGCCAGCAGTTACGGGGGAGGTATCTATGGCTACACCTTC.

CDR3: CASGLSSGLAEETQYF. The CDR3 DNA reads TGTGCTAGTGGTTTGTCCTCCGGACTAGCGGAAGAGACCCAGTACTTC. The chain has TRBV12-5 and TRBJ2-5, with 10 bases matching TRBD2. Germline CDR1 reads LGHNT; CDR2 reads FRNRAP. CDR3 length: 16 residues. Trimming at V came to 2 bases and at J to 3 bases, leaving 6 bases not matched to a gene.

V usage is TRBV25-1 and J usage is TRBJ2-3; D is possibly TRBD2 (6 bases). The V and J ends lost 3 bases and 11 bases respectively, with 18 bases between them. The germline V gene has CDR1 MGHDK and CDR2 SYGVNS. The CDR3 is 14 amino acids. DNA for the CDR3: TGTGCCAGCAGTGATATTGCCCGGGGGACGGGGCAGTATTTT. This codes for CASSDIARGTGQYF.

The V call is TRBV7-2, the J call TRBJ2-1, with 7 bases fitting TRBD2. CDR3 length equals 17 residues. V was clipped by 1 base and J by 1 base; unmatched bases: 7. The germline CDR1 and CDR2 sequences are SGHTA and FQGNSA. Here the CDR3 DNA reads TGTGCCAGCAGCTTAGTATCTAGCGGAGGTTCCTACAATGAGCAGTTCTTC. Amino acid sequence: CASSLVSSGGSYNEQFF.

This clone was detected once. The rearrangement uses TRBV30 and TRBJ1-3; D ambiguous. The CDR3 has 13 residues. The germline gives CDR1 GTSNPN, CDR2 SVGIG (reference sequence). V was pared by 3 bases and J by 4 bases, with 10 bases between. The chain's CDR3 is CAWRVKAGNTIYF. CDR3 nucleotides: TGTGCCTGGAGAGTCAAGGCCGGAAACACCATATATTTT.

The chain combines TRBV19 with TRBJ2-4; D not resolved. The CDR3 contains 13 residues. Germline V gives CDR1 LNHDA, CDR2 SQIVND (reference sequence). The V end lost 3 bases, the J end lost 5 bases, and 8 bases lay between the germline ends. CDR3 sequence reads: CASSIARENIQYF. CDR3 DNA: TGTGCCAGTAGTATTGCACGGGAAAACATTCAGTACTTC.

The chain combines TRBV29-1 with TRBJ2-3; 7 bases fit TRBD1. CDR3 length equals 13 residues. Looked up from germline, CDR1 is SQVTM and CDR2 is ANQGSEA. The CDR3 DNA reads as TGCAGAGTGGGACAGTCCTCCACAGATACGCAGTATTTT. It is translated as CRVGQSSTDTQYF.

In this sample, this clone turned up a few times. J is TRBJ1-5 and V is TRBV7-3, with unresolved D. The CDR3 runs to 15 residues. Germline loops: CDR1 SGHTA, CDR2 FQGTGA. Between the trimmed V and J ends, which lost 1 base and 4 bases, there was a span of 11 bases. The DNA for the CDR3 is TGTGCCAGCAGCTTAAGGGGAGCGGATAATCAGCCCCAGCATTTT. It specifies CASSLRGADNQPQHF.

This chain links TRBV6-5 with TRBJ2-5; 13 bases map to TRBD2. Germline lookup yields CDR1 MNHEY and CDR2 SVGAGI. CDR3 size: 15 residues. J lost 5 bases, V lost 5 bases, and 5 bases had no gene match. CDR3 in DNA: TGTGCCAGCAGTATACTAGCGGGAGGGCGGGAGACCCAGTACTTC. This translates into CASSILAGGRETQYF.

The gene calls are TRBV30 and TRBJ2-7; 9 bases line up with TRBD1. Germline V lookup: CDR1 GTSNPN, CDR2 SVGIG (reference sequence). The V segment lost 3 bases and the J segment 1 base; nucleotides outside the gene matches: 4. CDR3 length: 14 residues. DNA for the CDR3: TGTGCCTGGAGAACCGGGACAGGGTCCTACGAGCAGTACTTC. Protein product: CAWRTGTGSYEQYF.

This chain connects TRBV6-6 to TRBJ1-5; possible D gene TRBD1, 6 bases. Germline CDR1 is MNHNY and CDR2 is SVGAGI (reference sequence). Trimming took 3 bases from V and 7 from J, leaving 10 bases between them. This CDR3 is built from 13 residues. Written as DNA, the CDR3 is TGTGCCAGCAGTTATGCAGGGGACCAGCCCCAGCATTTT. The encoded protein is CASSYAGDQPQHF.